Sequencing of this T cell receptor beta chain was carried out in a study of beta chain features in type 1 diabetes. Study outcomes and limitations: Among all four CD4+ subsets, Type 1 diabetes patients had TCRB CDR3s that were moderately but significantly shorter.

This clone was found a few times. Its matching antigen is unknown. All of the sorted populations showed purity greater than 95%. The CDR3 covers 13 residues. Trimming left V 3 bases short and J 1 base short, with 4 bases between. Germline lookup yields CDR1 SGHDN and CDR2 FVKESK. Expressed TCRB transcripts were sequenced after all isolated RNA was converted to cDNA. Method: immunoSEQ multiplex PCR; TCRdb's copy keeps in-frame clones and lacks some. The table shows 500,000 to 650,000 clones, with around an eighth occurring only once. The sequenced sample consisted of naive CD4+ T cells from blood. The receptor was derived from a man aged 25-45 years with type 1 diabetes. The V call is TRBV14, the J call TRBJ2-4; D not resolved. As DNA, the CDR3 is TGTGCCAGCAGCCAGGGGGCCAAAAACATTCAGTACTTC. It translates to CASSQGAKNIQYF.